The 28 T cell receptor beta chains in this list originate from one sample, sequenced in a study of cytomegalovirus exposure and HLA in healthy donors. The PCR employed 60 Vbeta primers together with 13 Jbeta primers. Sequencing used immunoSEQ multiplex PCR; TCRdb keeps in-frame clones, though not all of them. This sample has approximately 32,000 clones, with 75% to 85% found just once. The sequencing sample was made of PBMCs. The receptors shown here come from a woman aged 18-29 years in good health and CMV-seronegative.

This clone has just one count. The chain joins TRBV7-2 to TRBJ2-5; possible D gene TRBD2, 7 bases. Germline V gene lookup returns CDR1 SGHTA and CDR2 FQGNSA. The CDR3 loop spans 14 amino acids. V lost 5 bases, J lost 5 bases, and 15 bases lay in between. The CDR3 region has the DNA TGTGCCAGCAGCCCCCCGGGGGGCCATGAGACCCAGTACTTC. Residues: CASSPPGGHETQYF.

The chain links TRBV7-2 to TRBJ2-3; no firm D call. Per the germline V gene, CDR1 is SGHTA and CDR2 is FQGNSA. The CDR3 spans 14 residues. Deletions cut 5 bases from V and 1 base from J, with 10 bases between. CDR3 coding DNA: TGTGCCAGCAGCAAGAGGCTGGGCACAGATACGCAGTATTTT. This sequence encodes CASSKRLGTDTQYF.

This clone was recorded only once. This rearrangement joins TRBV15 to TRBJ2-5; 7 nucleotides align to TRBD2. The DNA matches TRBJ2-7 better at its end, which makes the J call doubtful. This CDR3 spans 15 amino acids. Germline V gene data show CDR1 as LNHNV and CDR2 as YYDKDF (reference sequence). This CDR3 reads CATSRAAGEAYEQYF. CDR3 bases: TGTGCCACCAGCAGAGCGGCGGGAGAGGCCTACGAGCAGTACTTC.

This chain joins TRBV2 and TRBJ2-1, with TRBD2 matching 9 bases. After removal of 9 bases from V and 7 bases from J, the junction contained 7 bases not matched to a gene. The germline V gene has CDR1 SNHLY and CDR2 FYNNEI. The CDR3 covers 13 residues. CDR3 protein: CARGGTSLNEQFF. The CDR3 DNA reads as TGTGCCAGGGGGGGGACTAGCCTGAATGAGCAGTTCTTC. Using reference TRBV2 and TRBJ2-1 for the parts outside the CDR3, the full variable domain is EPEVTQTPSHQVTQMGQEVILRCVPISNHLYFYWYRQILGQKVEFLVSFYNNEISEKSEIFDDQFSVERPDGSNFTLKIRSTKLEDSAMYFCARGGTSLNEQFFGPGTRLTVL.

The chain links TRBV7-2 to TRBJ2-2, with a weak D call TRBD2 (5 bases). CDR1 is SGHTA and CDR2 is FQGNSA in the germline V gene. With 4 bases removed from V and 8 bases from J, the gap between germline ends came to 11 bases. The CDR3 sequence is 13 residues long. The CDR3 DNA reads TGTGCCAGCAGCTCCTTCGGGAAAGGGGAGCTGTTTTTT. The encoded protein is CASSSFGKGELFF.

V usage is TRBV7-2 and J usage is TRBJ1-2; TRBD1 aligns across 10 bases. The CDR3 spans 15 residues. Per the germline V gene, CDR1 is SGHTA and CDR2 is FQGNSA. V was clipped by 1 base and J by 6 bases; unmatched bases: 5. CDR3 nucleotides: TGTGCCAGCAGCTTAGGTGCCGGGACAGGGGATGGCTACACCTTC. Its translation: CASSLGAGTGDGYTF.

This clone was recorded only once. J is TRBJ2-6 and V is TRBV18; 12 bases line up with TRBD1. V trimming: 3 bases; J trimming: 2 bases; junction bases outside the gene matches: 2. Germline lookup yields CDR1 KGHSH and CDR2 LQKENI. The CDR3 loop spans 17 amino acids. CDR3 coding DNA: TGTGCCAGCTCACCGGGGACAGGGGGCGCTGGGGCCAACGTCCTGACTTTC. Translation gives CASSPGTGGAGANVLTF.

This clone was observed a few times. This rearrangement joins TRBV9 to TRBJ2-3; D might be TRBD2 (6 bases). Germline V gene sequence: CDR1 SGDLS, CDR2 YYNGEE. The CDR3 loop spans 16 amino acids. Trimming left V 0 bases short and J 5 bases short, with 16 bases between. In DNA, the CDR3 is TGTGCCAGCAGCGTAGTTAGCGGCCCCCGGGGAGATACGCAGTATTTT. Translation gives CASSVVSGPRGDTQYF.

The V and J genes are TRBV11-2 and TRBJ2-5, with D tentatively TRBD2 (7 bases). CDR3 length: 15 residues. Germline CDR1 is SGHAT and CDR2 is FQNNGV. V was pared by 8 bases and J by 2 bases, with 18 bases between. CDR3 nucleotides: TGTGCCAGCCAATTGCGGGGGCGGGTACAAGAGACCCAGTACTTC. Translation: CASQLRGRVQETQYF.

This chain connects TRBV7-2 to TRBJ2-3; TRBD2 matches at 9 bases. The CDR3 loop spans 15 amino acids. Per the germline V gene, CDR1 is SGHTA and CDR2 is FQGNSA. With V trimmed by 2 bases and J by 4 bases, 4 bases remained unmatched. The CDR3: CASSLQASGADTQYF. The CDR3 nucleotides are TGTGCCAGCAGCTTACAGGCTAGCGGGGCAGATACGCAGTATTTT.

The rearrangement joins TRBV6-5 to TRBJ2-1; a weak D match, TRBD2 (6 bases). CDR3 length: 14 residues. Germline V gene lookup returns CDR1 MNHEY and CDR2 SVGAGI. V lost 7 bases, J lost 7 bases, and 17 bases lay in between. CDR3 nucleotide sequence: TGTGCCAGCATGAGTAGCGGCAACAGTAATGAGCAGTTCTTC. Encoded protein: CASMSSGNSNEQFF.

V and J are TRBV19 and TRBJ1-4; 8 nucleotides match TRBD1. The V segment lost 9 bases and the J segment 14 bases; nucleotides outside the gene matches: 17. Germline V CDR1 and CDR2: LNHDA, SQIVND (reference sequence). The CDR3 is 14 amino acids. CDR3 protein: CASLERTGSLGLFF. The CDR3, as DNA: TGTGCCAGCCTTGAACGGACAGGGAGCTTGGGGCTGTTTTTT.

The chain employs TRBV19 and TRBJ1-2; TRBD1 agrees at 9 bases. CDR3 length: 13 amino acids. The germline V gene encodes CDR1 LNHDA and CDR2 SQIVND (reference sequence). V lost 9 bases, J lost 5 bases, and 7 bases stayed unmatched. The CDR3 reads CASWDRDPYGYTF. Written as DNA, the CDR3 is TGTGCCAGCTGGGACAGGGACCCATATGGCTACACCTTC.

This chain uses TRBV6-1 with TRBJ1-2, with D perhaps matching TRBD1 (6 bases). Germline V lookup: CDR1 MNHNS, CDR2 SASEGT. Trimming left V 3 bases short and J 4 bases short, with 21 bases between. This CDR3 region has 17 residues. The CDR3 DNA is TGTGCCAGCAGTGACCCCGCCGTTGGGACACCAATCTATGGCTACACCTTC. Its translation is CASSDPAVGTPIYGYTF.

The chain links TRBV18 to TRBJ2-5; D may be TRBD1 (5 bases). Germline CDR1 is KGHSH and CDR2 is LQKENI. With 6 bases removed from V and 2 bases from J, the gap between germline ends came to 10 bases. The CDR3 is 13 residues long. The CDR3 region has the DNA TGTGCCAGCTCGACAGACCGACAAGAGACCCAGTACTTC. The encoded protein is CASSTDRQETQYF. Supplemented by reference TRBV18 and TRBJ2-5, the full variable domain reads NAGVMQNPRHLVRRRGQEARLRCSPMKGHSHVYWYRQLPEEGLKFMVYLQKENIIDESGMPKERFSAEFPKEGPSILRIQQVVRGDSAAYFCASSTDRQETQYFGPGTRLLVL.

The V gene is TRBV19, the J gene TRBJ1-1, with 8 bases fitting TRBD1. The germline V gene encodes CDR1 LNHDA and CDR2 SQIVND (reference sequence). This CDR3 region has 14 residues. J lost 0 bases, V lost 11 bases, and 8 bases had no gene match. The CDR3 sequence is CASRDRWVNTEAFF. The CDR3 coding sequence is TGTGCCTCTAGGGACAGGTGGGTGAACACTGAAGCTTTCTTT. Together with reference TRBV19 and TRBJ1-1, the CDR3 gives the full variable domain: DGGITQSPKYLFRKEGQNVTLSCEQNLNHDAMYWYRQDPGQGLRLIYYSQIVNDFQKGDIAEGYSVSREKKESFPLTVTSAQKNPTAFYLCASRDRWVNTEAFFGQGTRLTVV.

The chain recombines TRBV23-1 with TRBJ2-4; unclear D gene. TRBV23-1 is labeled an ORF, and its function is uncertain. This CDR3 is 18 amino acids long. V lost 6 bases to trimming and J lost 0 bases, with 21 bases between them. This CDR3 is CASSSITDPELAKNIQYF. DNA for the CDR3: TGCGCCAGCAGCTCAATCACTGATCCGGAGCTAGCCAAAAACATTCAGTACTTC.

The chain links TRBV12-5 to TRBJ1-1; a possible D gene is TRBD1 (5 bases). This CDR3 contains 15 residues. Trimming removed 6 bases from V and 0 bases from J, with 14 bases in between. The germline V gene has CDR1 LGHNT and CDR2 FRNRAP. This chain's CDR3 is CASGWQVGLNTEAFF. The CDR3, as DNA: TGTGCTAGTGGCTGGCAGGTGGGGCTGAACACTGAAGCTTTCTTT.

The J gene is TRBJ1-5, the V gene TRBV7-2; 11 bases fit TRBD1. The CDR3 spans 18 residues. The V and J ends lost 4 bases and 6 bases, in that order; junction bases with no gene match: 14. Germline V lookup: CDR1 SGHTA, CDR2 FQGNSA. CDR3 DNA: TGTGCCAGCAGCTCCCGGGACAGGGGGTATGGACTGAGTCAGCCCCAGCATTTT. Translating it yields CASSSRDRGYGLSQPQHF.

The chain uses TRBV29-1 and TRBJ2-2; 7 nucleotides line up with TRBD2. The CDR3 spans 15 residues. The V and J ends lost 6 bases and 2 bases, in that order; junction bases with no gene match: 9. From germline, CDR1 is SQVTM and CDR2 ANQGSEA. CDR3 nucleotide sequence: TGCAGCGTGTCGCCGGGACTACCCAACACCGGGGAGCTGTTTTTT. This translates into CSVSPGLPNTGELFF.

V and J are TRBV28 and TRBJ2-7, with 11 bases fitting TRBD1. CDR1 is MDHEN and CDR2 is SYDVKM in the germline V gene. This CDR3 has 14 residues. The V segment lost 4 bases and the J segment 6 bases; nucleotides outside the gene matches: 5. The CDR3 region is CASSYRDRGAEQYF. As DNA, the CDR3 is TGTGCCAGCAGTTACCGGGACAGGGGGGCCGAGCAGTACTTC.

The chain employs TRBV6-1 and TRBJ1-6, with 7 bases identical to TRBD1. V shed 7 bases, J shed 13 bases, and the junction held 16 bases outside the gene matches. The CDR3 has 15 residues. Looked up from germline, CDR1 is MNHNS and CDR2 is SASEGT. The CDR3 bases are TGTGCCAGCACCCAGGGGGGCGCCTTATCACTGCCCCTCCACTTT. Protein sequence: CASTQGGALSLPLHF.

The chain has TRBV5-1 and TRBJ1-3; 7 positions agree with TRBD1. Germline-derived CDR1 and CDR2 are SGHRS and YFSETQ. The CDR3 is 15 amino acids. V lost 4 bases, J lost 2 bases, and 6 bases stayed unmatched. CDR3 residues: CASSPQGVPGNTIYF. CDR3 nucleotides: TGCGCCAGCAGCCCTCAGGGGGTACCTGGAAACACCATATATTTT.

The genes are TRBV28 and TRBJ1-2; 8 nucleotides agree with TRBD1. V dropped 6 bases and J dropped 5; count of bases not matched to a gene: 11. The CDR3 consists of 15 residues. CDR1 and CDR2 from the germline V gene are MDHEN and SYDVKM. CDR3 amino acids: CASRPPGQGRYGYTF. CDR3 DNA sequence: TGTGCCAGCAGACCCCCAGGACAGGGAAGATATGGCTACACCTTC.

V is TRBV7-9 and J is TRBJ1-5; 7 positions match TRBD1. The CDR3 covers 16 residues. Germline CDR1 and CDR2: SEHNR and FQNEAQ (reference sequence). Germline trimming cut 2 bases from V and 2 bases from J; bases unmatched to any gene: 6. The CDR3 is CASSLTRQGGNQPQHF. CDR3 DNA sequence: TGTGCCAGCAGCTTAACACGACAGGGTGGCAATCAGCCCCAGCATTTT.

V and J are TRBV6-5 and TRBJ1-5; D call uncertain. Germline assignment: CDR1 MNHEY and CDR2 SVGAGI. The CDR3 totals 15 residues. Trimming took off 5 bases at V and 4 bases at J, with 15 bases between the two ends. The CDR3 nucleotides are TGTGCCAGCAGTACAGAGCCTAGAGGGAATCAGCCCCAGCATTTT. This gives the protein CASSTEPRGNQPQHF.

The CDR3 DNA reads TGTGCCAGCAGTGAGCGGGGGGACGCCTACAATGAGCAGTTCTTC. Translated, it gives CASSERGDAYNEQFF. V is TRBV2 and J is TRBJ2-1; 8 nucleotides line up with TRBD2. Per germline, CDR1 SNHLY and CDR2 FYNNEI. The V segment lost 3 bases and the J segment 2 bases; nucleotides outside the gene matches: 3. The CDR3 is 15 amino acids.

The chain carries TRBV29-1 and TRBJ1-1, with TRBD1 as a possible D gene (6 bases). This CDR3 contains 14 residues. V was clipped by 6 bases and J by 5 bases, with 19 bases between them. Germline loops: CDR1 SQVTM, CDR2 ANQGSEA. This CDR3 is CSVILRGAYTEAFF. The CDR3 DNA reads TGCAGCGTAATTCTTCGGGGGGCTTATACTGAAGCTTTCTTT.